This TCR beta chain was recovered during a study of shared clonotypes between healthy human individuals. Deep level was the assay's run setting. Measured with immunoSEQ multiplex PCR; TCRdb has only the in-frame clones, and not every one. The sample shows more than 2 million clones, around 95% of them seen only once. All donors were healthy HIV-negative adults lacking recent acute infections or vaccinations. Researchers partitioned CD4+ cells into CD45RA+ naive and CD45RA-negative memory subsets. This CDR3 region has 14 residues. Between the trimmed V and J ends, which lost 0 bases and 4 bases, there was a span of 10 bases. CDR1 is SGHAT, CDR2 FQNNGV, per germline. About this clone itself: The sample carries other DNA sequences with the same CDR3.

The clonotype was recovered from a man aged 18 to 29 in good health. The sequencing input was naive CD4+ T cells sorted from blood. Sample subset: CD45RA+ positively selected. The chain couples TRBV11-2 to TRBJ2-7; the D gene is possibly TRBD1 (5 bases). The CDR3 is CASSLDSAGYEQYF. DNA for the CDR3: TGTGCCAGCAGCTTAGACAGCGCAGGGTACGAGCAGTACTTC.